Following are 28 T cell receptor beta chains from one sample sequenced in a study of early T cells in non-severe SARS-CoV-2 infection (dated by TCRdb to the early 2020s). Libraries were made using 5' RACE. The instrument was a NextSeq 500. The public reads were reanalyzed by TCRdb: fastp trimming at Q25, MiXCR alignment, in-frame beta chains only. CDR3 protein duplicates are merged, each entry listing the most common genes and DNA. Present in this sample are approximately 100,000 distinct CDR3 sequences, about 15% of which were seen just once. Roughly 6% of the sample goes to the ten largest clones. The sequencing sample was made of whole blood. These receptors were collected from an adult who was a healthcare worker with PCR-confirmed SARS-CoV-2 infection or an uninfected control (not recorded which).

This clonotype has a handful of counts. This chain joins TRBV4-1 and TRBJ2-1, with 11 bases that match TRBD2. This CDR3 comprises 20 residues. The J segment lost 5 bases and the V segment lost 0 bases, leaving 15 bases of the junction unmatched. Germline-derived CDR1 and CDR2 are MGHRA and YSYEKL. CDR3 amino acids: CASSQEGKLAGEVLHNEQFF. The CDR3 DNA sequence: TGCGCCAGCAGCCAAGAAGGAAAACTAGCGGGGGAAGTGCTACACAATGAGCAGTTCTTC.

This sequence joins TRBV6-4 and TRBJ2-1; TRBD2 is a possible D gene (5 bases). Trimming shortened V by 5 bases and J by 1 base, and 12 bases separated the two germline ends. In germline, CDR1 is MRHNA, CDR2 SNTAGT. This CDR3 comprises 15 residues. The chain's CDR3 is CASSPIRGSYNEQFF. CDR3 DNA sequence: TGTGCCAGCAGTCCCATCCGGGGATCCTACAATGAGCAGTTCTTC.

This clonotype was counted at least ten times. The V call is TRBV3-1, the J call TRBJ2-7; D unclear. The germline gives CDR1 LGHDT, CDR2 YNNKEL (reference sequence). There are 14 residues in the CDR3. The germline V and J ends were trimmed by 1 base and 4 bases, with 11 bases remaining between them. CDR3 DNA: TGTGCCAGCAGCCAAGCCACGGTTCCGTACGAGCAGTACTTC. This gives the protein CASSQATVPYEQYF.

The sample holds a few counts of this clonotype. V usage is TRBV5-1 and J usage is TRBJ2-7; possibly TRBD1 for D (7 bases). The V gene lost 0 bases and the J gene lost 5 bases, with 12 bases spanning the gap. This CDR3 has 14 amino acids. The germline CDR1 and CDR2 sequences are SGHRS and YFSETQ. The CDR3 region has the DNA TGCGCCAGCAGCTTGGCGGGGGACAGCCACGAGCAGTACTTC. Its protein product is CASSLAGDSHEQYF.

The gene calls are TRBV28 and TRBJ2-1; D possibly matches TRBD1 or TRBD2 (5 bases each). Trimming took off 5 bases at V and 7 bases at J, with 24 bases between the two ends. The CDR3 sequence is 17 residues long. Germline CDR1 reads MDHEN; CDR2 reads SYDVKM. CDR3 sequence reads: CASSPHIPLGGLNEQFF. CDR3 DNA: TGTGCCAGCAGTCCCCACATCCCCCTTGGGGGTCTTAATGAGCAGTTCTTC.

This clonotype was counted many times. The chain uses TRBV6-1 and TRBJ2-3; a possible D gene is TRBD1 (6 bases). With 8 bases removed from V and 5 bases from J, the gap between germline ends came to 8 bases. The CDR3 has 11 amino acids. The germline V gene has CDR1 MNHNS and CDR2 SASEGT. CDR3 nucleotides: TGTGCCAGCCAGGGGATAGATACGCAGTATTTT. Translated, it gives CASQGIDTQYF.

This chain uses TRBV2 with TRBJ2-1; TRBD1 matches 7 bases. This CDR3 is built from 13 residues. From germline, CDR1 is SNHLY and CDR2 FYNNEI. The V gene end was trimmed by 11 bases and the J gene end by 4 bases; junction bases not matched to a gene: 8. The CDR3 here is CAGGRGLYNEQFF. The CDR3 DNA reads as TGTGCCGGGGGAAGGGGGCTGTACAATGAGCAGTTCTTC.

The rearrangement uses TRBV29-1 and TRBJ2-7, with a weak D call TRBD2 (5 bases). Between the trimmed V and J ends, which lost 2 bases and 3 bases, there was a span of 11 bases. From germline, CDR1 is SQVTM and CDR2 ANQGSEA. CDR3 size: 13 residues. This CDR3 reads CSVETRRGYEQYF. In DNA form, the CDR3 reads TGCAGCGTTGAAACCCGACGGGGCTACGAGCAGTACTTC.

The chain couples TRBV29-1 to TRBJ1-1; TRBD1 might be the D (6 bases). The germline CDR1 and CDR2 sequences are SQVTM and ANQGSEA. CDR3 length: 13 residues. Trimming left V 3 bases short and J 3 bases short, with 11 bases between. CDR3 in amino acids: CSVDRGGYTEAFF. The CDR3 DNA reads as TGCAGCGTTGATAGGGGGGGTTACACTGAAGCTTTCTTT. The whole variable domain, remainder taken from reference TRBV29-1 and TRBJ1-1, is SAVISQKPSRDICQRGTSLTIQCQVDSQVTMMFWYRQQPGQSLTLIATANQGSEATYESGFVIDKFPISRPNLTFSTLTVSNMSPEDSSIYLCSVDRGGYTEAFFGQGTRLTVV.

The J gene is TRBJ2-1, the V gene TRBV7-8; 12 bases line up with TRBD2. Germline assignment: CDR1 SGHVS and CDR2 FQNEAQ. CDR3 length: 15 amino acids. With V trimmed by 4 bases and J by 8 bases, 6 bases remained unmatched. The CDR3, as DNA: TGTGCCAGCAGCTGGCTAGCGGGGGGGCTCGATGAGCAGTTCTTC. Translated: CASSWLAGGLDEQFF.

This clonotype came up a few times. The gene calls are TRBV5-6 and TRBJ1-2; 8 bases agree with TRBD1. V shed 2 bases and J 2 bases; nucleotides not matched to a gene: 5. Germline V gene lookup returns CDR1 SGHDT and CDR2 YYEEEE. CDR3 size: 15 residues. CDR3 DNA sequence: TGTGCCAGCAGCTTCAACAGGGGGAGGAACTATGGCTACACCTTC. Its protein product is CASSFNRGRNYGYTF.

This clonotype occurred a few times. CDR3 bases: TGTGCCAGTAGTCTGACTAGCGGGGATACCGGGGAGCTGTTTTTT. Amino acid sequence: CASSLTSGDTGELFF. The V gene is TRBV19, the J gene TRBJ2-2; 11 bases map to TRBD2. Germline lookup yields CDR1 LNHDA and CDR2 SQIVND (reference sequence). The V segment lost 5 bases and the J segment 5 bases; nucleotides outside the gene matches: 4. The CDR3 has 15 amino acids.

The rearrangement links TRBV4-1 to TRBJ1-2; D perhaps matches TRBD1 (6 bases). Trimming removed 11 bases from V and 7 bases from J, with 17 bases in between. The germline V gene has CDR1 MGHRA and CDR2 YSYEKL. The CDR3 has 12 amino acids. This CDR3 reads CASSGGLGGYTF. For the CDR3, the DNA is TGCGCCTCATCGGGGGGGCTAGGTGGCTACACCTTC.

This clonotype was found a few times. The CDR3 reads CASSLPGAGSPLHF. In DNA, the CDR3 is TGTGCCAGCTCACTTCCAGGGGCCGGTTCACCCCTCCACTTT. The rearrangement uses TRBV18 and TRBJ1-6, with D possibly being TRBD1 (6 bases). The V and J ends lost 4 bases and 9 bases respectively, with 13 bases between them. This CDR3 spans 14 amino acids. CDR1 KGHSH and CDR2 LQKENI come from the germline V gene.

This clonotype occurred many times. The gene calls are TRBV9 and TRBJ1-6; no reliable D call. CDR3 length: 14 residues. The germline V gene encodes CDR1 SGDLS and CDR2 YYNGEE. The V end was cut by 0 bases, the J end by 9 bases, with 10 bases between. The CDR3 reads CASSVGEGSSPLHF. In nucleotides, the CDR3 is TGTGCCAGCAGCGTAGGAGAAGGGAGTTCACCCCTCCACTTT.

Only a few counts were recorded for this clonotype. CDR3 sequence reads: CASSLSPAGTTLEKLFF. In DNA form, the CDR3 reads TGTGCCAGCAGCTTGTCACCGGCAGGCACGACCCTTGAAAAACTGTTTTTT. The rearrangement links TRBV5-6 to TRBJ1-4; D is undetermined. CDR3 size: 17 residues. CDR1 is SGHDT, CDR2 YYEEEE, per germline. V was shortened by 1 base and J by 7 bases, with 20 bases between the two germline ends.

This clonotype was detected only a few times. The chain has TRBV7-8 and TRBJ2-5; D not resolved. The length of the CDR3 is 13 residues. Germline lookup yields CDR1 SGHVS and CDR2 FQNEAQ. V lost 3 bases, J lost 0 bases, and 5 bases lay in between. The CDR3 DNA is TGTGCCAGCAGCTTGGGCCACCAAGAGACCCAGTACTTC. Protein: CASSLGHQETQYF.

This clonotype was detected only a few times. The chain has TRBV2 and TRBJ2-2; the match to TRBD1 covers 9 bases. CDR1 SNHLY and CDR2 FYNNEI come from the germline V gene. The CDR3 sequence is 15 residues long. Trimming removed 6 bases from V and 2 bases from J; junction bases left unmatched: 4. Here the CDR3 reads CASSGTGKNTGELFF. The CDR3 bases are TGTGCCAGCAGCGGGACAGGGAAAAACACCGGGGAGCTGTTTTTT.

This clonotype was observed at least ten times. The CDR3 nucleotides are TGTGCCAGCAGCTTTGACAGGGCCTCATCTCAAGAGACCCAGTACTTC. It translates to CASSFDRASSQETQYF. The chain employs TRBV7-9 and TRBJ2-5; 7 bases are a match to TRBD1. Losses at the gene ends were 3 bases for V and 2 bases for J; bases not matched to a gene: 9. The CDR3 extends over 16 amino acids. Germline assignment: CDR1 SEHNR and CDR2 FQNEAQ (reference sequence).

This clonotype was seen a few times. One end of the junction varies from germline; a read error may be responsible. V usage is TRBV20-1 and J usage is TRBJ1-1; D is perhaps TRBD1 (5 bases). Germline assignment: CDR1 DFQATT and CDR2 SNEGSKA (reference sequence). This CDR3 is 10 amino acids long. In DNA form, the CDR3 reads TGTAGAGGGGTCCACACTGAAGCTTTCTTT. Translating gives CRGVHTEAFF.

Many counts were recorded for this clonotype. The chain is built from TRBV9 and TRBJ2-7, with 9 nucleotides matching TRBD1. The V segment lost 4 bases and the J segment 3 bases; nucleotides outside the gene matches: 5. The CDR3 is 14 residues long. The germline gives CDR1 SGDLS, CDR2 YYNGEE. CDR3 residues: CASSPTTGGYEQYF. CDR3 nucleotide sequence: TGTGCCAGCAGCCCAACGACAGGGGGCTACGAGCAGTACTTC.

The V call is TRBV28, the J call TRBJ1-5, with D possibly matching TRBD1 (6 bases). Per the germline V gene, CDR1 is MDHEN and CDR2 is SYDVKM. V gave up 7 bases and J gave up 4 bases, with 11 bases separating them. The CDR3 extends over 13 amino acids. CDR3 DNA: TGTGCCAGCACTCGAGGGGGAAATCAGCCCCAGCATTTT. It codes for CASTRGGNQPQHF.

The chain couples TRBV20-1 to TRBJ2-3; possibly TRBD1 or TRBD2 for D (5 bases each). V lost 3 bases and J 2 bases, leaving 12 bases between the germline ends. The CDR3 consists of 14 residues. The germline gives CDR1 DFQATT, CDR2 SNEGSKA (reference sequence). This chain's CDR3 is CSASGPGLTDTQYF. The CDR3 bases are TGCAGTGCTAGTGGTCCGGGGCTCACAGATACGCAGTATTTT.

The V call is TRBV30, the J call TRBJ2-3; TRBD1 might be the D (5 bases). This CDR3 contains 12 residues. Trimming took off 4 bases at V and 2 bases at J, with 7 bases between the two ends. Looked up from germline, CDR1 is GTSNPN and CDR2 is SVGIG (reference sequence). CDR3 sequence (DNA): TGTGCCTGGACAGGGTACACAGATACGCAGTATTTT. Encoded protein: CAWTGYTDTQYF.

The sample holds a few counts of this clonotype. The rearrangement joins TRBV28 to TRBJ1-1; D is uncertain. V shed 5 bases and J shed 0 bases, with 10 bases lying between them. This CDR3 is 14 amino acids long. The V gene's germline CDR1 is MDHEN and CDR2 SYDVKM. CDR3 sequence: CASSQQVLNTEAFF. The CDR3 DNA reads TGTGCCAGCAGTCAGCAGGTCCTGAACACTGAAGCTTTCTTT.

This clonotype has only one observation. The genes are TRBV20-1 and TRBJ2-2, with TRBD2 matching 8 bases. Trimming took 4 bases from V and 1 from J; bases not matched to a gene: 2. CDR1 is DFQATT and CDR2 is SNEGSKA in the germline V gene (reference sequence). The CDR3 is made up of 14 amino acids. The CDR3 sequence: CSAIAGKNTGELFF. The CDR3 nucleotides read TGCAGTGCTATAGCGGGAAAGAACACCGGGGAGCTGTTTTTT.

In its sample, this clonotype was seen a few times. The gene calls are TRBV28 and TRBJ2-3; 10 bases map to TRBD2. The CDR3 sequence is 15 residues long. Germline V gives CDR1 MDHEN, CDR2 SYDVKM. Trimming at V came to 5 bases and at J to 1 base, leaving 3 bases not matched to a gene. The CDR3 nucleotides read TGTGCCAGCAGTGACGGACTAGCGGGCACAGATACGCAGTATTTT. This encodes CASSDGLAGTDTQYF.

This clonotype showed up many times. The chain is built from TRBV10-3 and TRBJ2-3; 9 nucleotides match TRBD2. The CDR3 runs 15 residues. The germline gives CDR1 ENHRY, CDR2 SYGVKD. The junction had 4 bases not matched to a gene; V was cut back by 6 bases and J by 0 bases. CDR3 sequence reads: CAISLTSGSTDTQYF. In DNA form, the CDR3 reads TGTGCCATCAGCCTGACTAGCGGTAGCACAGATACGCAGTATTTT.